This T cell receptor beta chain is from a study of a mutant IDH1 vaccine in newly diagnosed glioma. Comments on this clone: Its specificity is not known.

The time point: week 23, last vaccination. In the vaccine, a single dose held 300 ug of the mutant IDH1 20-mer peptide, along with topical imiquimod. The CDR3 consists of 15 residues. Germline CDR1 reads ENHRY; CDR2 reads SYGVKD. Trimming at V came to 6 bases and at J to 2 bases, leaving 5 bases not matched to a gene. The assay was immunoSEQ multiplex PCR, and TCRdb's table has in-frame clones only and misses some. The sample has tens of thousands of clones, approximately 85% seen once. Sequencing was performed on PBMCs, taken from a glioma patient whose treatment included an IDH1 peptide vaccine. The chain is built from TRBV10-3 and TRBJ2-1, with 9 bases matching TRBD1. This clonotype was sampled from a woman between 50 and 59 years old with glioma. The CDR3 spells CAISLDRGTYNEQFF. The CDR3 DNA is TGTGCCATCAGCCTGGACAGGGGCACCTACAATGAGCAGTTCTTC.